The 28 T cell receptor beta chains below were found in one sample sequenced in a study of CD8+ T cells in alopecia areata. Reverse transcribed after extraction, RNA yielded cDNA as the sequencing template. The data were produced by immunoSEQ multiplex PCR, yet TCRdb's version contains in-frame clones alone and is incomplete. The data show roughly 250,000 clones, with roughly two thirds seen just once and under 1.5% held by the top ten. The specimen was CD4+ T cells sorted from blood, collected at week 0. The receptors stem from a human donor with alopecia areata.

This clone was detected only a few times. The chain recombines TRBV2 with TRBJ2-3, with D perhaps given as TRBD1 or TRBD2 (6 bases each). V lost 6 bases to trimming and J lost 2 bases, with 18 bases between them. Germline-derived CDR1 and CDR2 are SNHLY and FYNNEI. The length of the CDR3 is 16 residues. The CDR3 DNA reads as TGTGCCAGCAGCCTCGGAACAGGGACTCTCACAGATACGCAGTATTTT. Protein sequence: CASSLGTGTLTDTQYF.

The chain uses TRBV5-1 and TRBJ1-4, with 8 bases that match TRBD1. The ends lost 5 bases at V and 6 bases at J; junction bases unmatched: 12. Germline CDR1 is SGHRS and CDR2 is YFSETQ. The CDR3 extends over 16 amino acids. This CDR3 reads CASSWFPPQGDEKLFF. Here the CDR3 DNA reads TGCGCCAGCAGTTGGTTCCCTCCACAGGGGGATGAAAAACTGTTTTTT.

The V and J genes are TRBV7-9 and TRBJ2-3; TRBD2 matches 13 bases. Per germline, CDR1 SEHNR and CDR2 FQNEAQ (reference sequence). The CDR3 spans 17 residues. The ends lost 4 bases at V and 4 bases at J; junction bases unmatched: 8. CDR3 in amino acids: CASSSEATSGGPDTQYF. The CDR3 bases are TGTGCCAGCAGCTCCGAGGCGACTAGCGGGGGGCCAGATACGCAGTATTTT.

V usage is TRBV30 and J usage is TRBJ2-5; D is undetermined. V was clipped by 2 bases and J by 5 bases, with 9 bases between them. Germline CDR1 and CDR2: GTSNPN and SVGIG (reference sequence). CDR3 length: 12 residues. The CDR3 loop reads CAWSQAMETQYF. Written as DNA, the CDR3 is TGTGCCTGGAGTCAGGCCATGGAGACCCAGTACTTC.

The CDR3 bases are TGTGCCTGGGTGAGCGGGAGCTCCTACAATGAGCAGTTCTTC. This gives the protein CAWVSGSSYNEQFF. The chain employs TRBV30 and TRBJ2-1; 8 nucleotides line up with TRBD2. CDR3 length: 14 amino acids. Germline assignment: CDR1 GTSNPN and CDR2 SVGIG (reference sequence). J gave up 0 bases and V 5 bases, and 3 bases lay outside the gene matches.

This clone showed up just once. The rearrangement uses TRBV30 and TRBJ1-5; D is uncertain. Trimming removed 5 bases at V and 11 bases at J, with 25 bases between. The CDR3 has 15 amino acids. Germline lookup yields CDR1 GTSNPN and CDR2 SVGIG (reference sequence). The CDR3 spells CAWSSPGGSGGAQHF. The CDR3 bases are TGTGCCTGGTCGTCGCCGGGAGGCTCAGGCGGGGCCCAGCATTTT. Combining the CDR3 with reference TRBV30 and TRBJ1-5 gives the whole variable domain SQTIHQWPATLVQPVGSPLSLECTVEGTSNPNLYWYRQAAGRGLQLLFYSVGIGQISSEVPQNLSASRPQDRQFILSSKKLLLSDSGFYLCAWSSPGGSGGAQHFGDGTRLSIL.

V is TRBV7-9 and J is TRBJ2-2; D call uncertain. Per germline, CDR1 SEHNR and CDR2 FQNEAQ (reference sequence). Trimming removed 6 bases at V and 5 bases at J, with 16 bases between. The CDR3 runs to 15 residues. CDR3 sequence: CASRIDKGSTGELFF. Written as DNA, the CDR3 is TGTGCCAGCAGGATCGATAAGGGTTCTACCGGGGAGCTGTTTTTT. The entire variable domain, with the rest obtained from reference TRBV7-9 and TRBJ2-2, is as follows: DTGVSQNPRHKITKRGQNVTFRCDPISEHNRLYWYRQTLGQGPEFLTYFQNEAQLEKSRLLSDRFSAERPKGSFSTLEIQRTEQGDSAMYLCASRIDKGSTGELFFGEGSRLTVL.

The V and J genes are TRBV7-2 and TRBJ2-1; no clear D. The V end lost 2 bases, the J end lost 12 bases, and 8 bases lay between the germline ends. This CDR3 is 11 amino acids long. Germline CDR1 SGHTA, CDR2 FQGNSA. The chain's CDR3 is CASSLLGVQFF. The CDR3 nucleotides are TGTGCCAGCAGCTTACTGGGTGTGCAGTTCTTC.

This clone was seen a handful of times. The V and J genes are TRBV29-1 and TRBJ1-1; TRBD1 might be the D (5 bases). With 6 bases removed from V and 8 bases from J, the gap between germline ends came to 13 bases. CDR3 length: 11 amino acids. Germline V lookup: CDR1 SQVTM, CDR2 ANQGSEA. CDR3 nucleotides: TGCAGCGTCCCCGGGGCAGGGGAAGCTTTCTTT. Translation gives CSVPGAGEAFF.

J is TRBJ2-7 and V is TRBV4-2, with D perhaps matching TRBD1 or TRBD2 (5 bases each). Trimming removed 1 base at V and 2 bases at J, with 15 bases between. From germline, CDR1 is LGHNA and CDR2 YNFKEQ. This CDR3 has 16 amino acids. In nucleotides, the CDR3 is TGTGCCAGCAGCCAAGCGGGGTCAGGGTCGACCTACGAGCAGTACTTC. It yields the protein CASSQAGSGSTYEQYF.

The chain carries TRBV23-1 and TRBJ2-5, with D possibly being TRBD1 (6 bases). TRBV23-1 is an ORF, and what it does is uncertain. The CDR3 has 13 amino acids. The V end was cut by 4 bases, the J end by 7 bases, with 13 bases between. CDR3: CASSRYRDGTQYF. For the CDR3, the DNA is TGCGCCAGCAGTCGATACAGGGATGGGACCCAGTACTTC.

This clone was seen a few times. The rearrangement joins TRBV11-2 to TRBJ2-3; D is unclear. The CDR3 length is 13 residues. V lost 3 bases to trimming and J lost 5 bases, with 9 bases between them. Looked up from germline, CDR1 is SGHAT and CDR2 is FQNNGV. CDR3 in amino acids: CASSLPPGDTQYF. The DNA for the CDR3 is TGTGCCAGCAGCTTGCCCCCAGGAGATACGCAGTATTTT.

This clone has only a few counts. J is TRBJ1-5 and V is TRBV27; unclear D gene. Germline V gene sequence: CDR1 MNHEY, CDR2 SMNVEV (reference sequence). The CDR3 sequence is 15 residues long. V lost 6 bases and J 1 base, leaving 13 bases between the germline ends. The CDR3 is CASRYQYSSNQPQHF. The CDR3 bases are TGTGCCAGCAGGTACCAGTATTCGAGCAATCAGCCCCAGCATTTT.

V is TRBV27 and J is TRBJ1-4; 8 nucleotides line up with TRBD1. Germline-derived CDR1 and CDR2 are MNHEY and SMNVEV (reference sequence). This CDR3 is 15 amino acids long. J was trimmed by 5 bases and V by 6 bases; bases with no gene match: 8. In DNA form, the CDR3 reads TGTGCCAGCAGGAAAGCAGGGGGCGCGAATGAAAAACTGTTTTTT. It yields the protein CASRKAGGANEKLFF.

The chain carries TRBV9 and TRBJ2-7, with D perhaps assigned TRBD1 or TRBD2 (5 bases each). In germline, CDR1 is SGDLS, CDR2 YYNGEE. CDR3 length equals 15 residues. Trimming took 4 bases from V and 0 from J, leaving 14 bases between them. In nucleotides, the CDR3 is TGTGCCAGCAGCCCCATAGGGACCACCTCCTACGAGCAGTACTTC. It is translated as CASSPIGTTSYEQYF.

This chain uses TRBV6-5 with TRBJ1-4, with 7 bases lining up with TRBD1. The trim removed 6 bases at V and 3 bases at J, leaving 4 bases unmatched. Germline V gene lookup returns CDR1 MNHEY and CDR2 SVGAGI. This CDR3 has 14 residues. The CDR3 protein is CASSPGTANEKLFF. In DNA, the CDR3 is TGTGCCAGCAGCCCAGGGACAGCTAATGAAAAACTGTTTTTT.

The chain links TRBV7-2 to TRBJ2-7, with 8 bases matching TRBD1. Germline trimming cut 11 bases from V and 4 bases from J; bases unmatched to any gene: 10. Germline values: CDR1 SGHTA, CDR2 FQGNSA. This CDR3 is built from 13 residues. The CDR3 is CAPSGQGQYEQYF. In DNA, the CDR3 is TGTGCCCCCAGTGGACAGGGCCAGTACGAGCAGTACTTC.

The rearrangement uses TRBV2 and TRBJ2-7; D is unclear. The CDR3 has 13 amino acids. Germline CDR1 and CDR2: SNHLY and FYNNEI. V was shortened by 4 bases and J by 1 base, with 8 bases between the two germline ends. CDR3 DNA sequence: TGTGCCAGCAGTGTTGAAGCGTCCTACGAGCAGTACTTC. It encodes CASSVEASYEQYF.

The chain joins TRBV25-1 to TRBJ2-5; possibly TRBD2 for D (6 bases). Germline V gene lookup returns CDR1 MGHDK and CDR2 SYGVNS. The CDR3 is 15 residues long. Trimming left V 5 bases short and J 4 bases short, with 17 bases between. DNA of the CDR3: TGTGCCAGCAGTCCCCTAGTGGGGGGAAGAGAGACCCAGTACTTC. Protein sequence: CASSPLVGGRETQYF.

This rearrangement joins TRBV29-1 to TRBJ2-5; D gene unclear. Trimming stripped 4 bases from V and 0 bases from J, with 15 bases between. Germline V gene data show CDR1 as SQVTM and CDR2 as ANQGSEA. The CDR3 is 15 residues long. The CDR3 DNA follows: TGCAGCGTTGTTCGGGTTGAGACCTACCAAGAGACCCAGTACTTC. It codes for CSVVRVETYQETQYF.

The chain couples TRBV5-6 to TRBJ2-5; 7 bases map to TRBD1. Trimming cost V 0 bases and J 5 bases; bases outside gene matches: 10. Germline CDR1 and CDR2: SGHDT and YYEEEE. This CDR3 region has 16 residues. The CDR3 DNA follows: TGTGCCAGCAGCTTGGGACAGGGAAGTATCCGGGAGACCCAGTACTTC. This sequence encodes CASSLGQGSIRETQYF. Using reference TRBV5-6 and TRBJ2-5 for the parts outside the CDR3, the full variable domain is DAGVTQSPTHLIKTRGQQVTLRCSPKSGHDTVSWYQQALGQGPQFIFQYYEEEERQRGNFPDRFSGHQFPNYSSELNVNALLLGDSALYLCASSLGQGSIRETQYFGPGTRLLVL.

This chain uses TRBV15 with TRBJ2-7; D is unclear. The germline V gene has CDR1 LNHNV and CDR2 YYDKDF (reference sequence). The CDR3 is made up of 14 amino acids. V lost 4 bases and J lost 3, with 13 bases in between. Here the CDR3 DNA reads TGTGCCACCAGCAAACTCCTCCAGGACTACGAGCAGTACTTC. Protein sequence: CATSKLLQDYEQYF.

The chain has TRBV5-1 and TRBJ2-5; 7 positions match TRBD1. This CDR3 is built from 13 residues. With V trimmed by 4 bases and J by 5 bases, 5 bases remained unmatched. CDR1 is SGHRS, CDR2 YFSETQ, per germline. CDR3 DNA: TGCGCCAGCAGCATACAGGGGCGGGAGACCCAGTACTTC. This sequence encodes CASSIQGRETQYF.

The V gene is TRBV5-4, the J gene TRBJ2-4; D is perhaps TRBD2 (5 bases). The germline V gene has CDR1 SGHNT and CDR2 YYREEE (reference sequence). V lost 4 bases to trimming and J lost 6 bases, with 14 bases between them. The CDR3 runs 14 residues. Written as DNA, the CDR3 is TGTGCCAGCAGCGGCGGACTGGGTGGAAACATTCAGTACTTC. This gives the protein CASSGGLGGNIQYF.

CDR3 protein: CASSLSRVNYGYTF. CDR3 nucleotides: TGTGCCAGCAGTTTATCGCGGGTTAACTATGGCTACACCTTC. The chain recombines TRBV27 with TRBJ1-2; D gene uncertain. The germline V gene has CDR1 MNHEY and CDR2 SMNVEV (reference sequence). This CDR3 has 14 residues. The V gene lost 0 bases and the J gene lost 1 base, with 6 bases spanning the gap.

To note about this clone: Different DNA sequences within this sample yield the same CDR3. The rearrangement links TRBV30 to TRBJ1-2, with D perhaps TRBD1 (6 bases). V was trimmed by 6 bases and J by 5 bases, leaving 19 bases between them. The CDR3 contains 14 residues. Germline V gene data show CDR1 as GTSNPN and CDR2 as SVGIG (reference sequence). CDR3 DNA: TGTGCCTGCATTGGCCCAGGGGTGAGATATGGCTACACCTTC. Translating it yields CACIGPGVRYGYTF.

The chain carries TRBV5-6 and TRBJ1-2, with a possible D match to TRBD1 (6 bases). Germline values: CDR1 SGHDT, CDR2 YYEEEE. The CDR3 totals 14 residues. With 2 bases removed from V and 3 bases from J, the gap between germline ends came to 11 bases. CDR3 loop: CASSFRGRDYGYTF. CDR3 sequence (DNA): TGTGCCAGCAGCTTCAGGGGTCGGGACTATGGCTACACCTTC.

The V call is TRBV5-1, the J call TRBJ2-1, with 11 bases that match TRBD1. The CDR3 extends over 17 amino acids. J was trimmed by 1 base and V by 4 bases; bases with no gene match: 7. Germline CDR1 reads SGHRS; CDR2 reads YFSETQ. The CDR3 DNA reads as TGCGCCAGCAGCACCACCGGGACAGGGGGTTCCTACAATGAGCAGTTCTTC. Translated: CASSTTGTGGSYNEQFF.